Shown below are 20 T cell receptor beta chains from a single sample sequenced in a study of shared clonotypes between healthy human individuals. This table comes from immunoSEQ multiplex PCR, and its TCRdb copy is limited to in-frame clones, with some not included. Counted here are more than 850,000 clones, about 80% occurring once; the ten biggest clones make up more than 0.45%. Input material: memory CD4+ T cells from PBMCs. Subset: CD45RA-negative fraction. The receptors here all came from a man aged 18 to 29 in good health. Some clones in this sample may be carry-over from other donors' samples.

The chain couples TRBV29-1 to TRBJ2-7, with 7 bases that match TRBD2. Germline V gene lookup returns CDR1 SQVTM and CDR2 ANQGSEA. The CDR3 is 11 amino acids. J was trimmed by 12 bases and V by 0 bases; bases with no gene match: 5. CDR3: CSVEDLGRVYF. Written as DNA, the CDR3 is TGCAGCGTTGAAGATCTGGGGAGGGTGTACTTC.

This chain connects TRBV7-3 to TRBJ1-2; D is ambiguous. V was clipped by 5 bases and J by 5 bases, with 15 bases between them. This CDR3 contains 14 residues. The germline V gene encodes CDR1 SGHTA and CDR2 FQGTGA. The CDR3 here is CASSVRLPGYGYTF. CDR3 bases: TGTGCCAGCAGCGTTCGTCTACCGGGATATGGCTACACCTTC.

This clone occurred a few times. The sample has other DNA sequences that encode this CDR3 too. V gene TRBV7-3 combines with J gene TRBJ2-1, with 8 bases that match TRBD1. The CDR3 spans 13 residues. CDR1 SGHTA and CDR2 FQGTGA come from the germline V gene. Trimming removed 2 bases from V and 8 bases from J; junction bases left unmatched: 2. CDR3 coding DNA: TGTGCCAGCAGCTTACAGGGGGCTCATGAGCAGTTCTTC. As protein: CASSLQGAHEQFF.

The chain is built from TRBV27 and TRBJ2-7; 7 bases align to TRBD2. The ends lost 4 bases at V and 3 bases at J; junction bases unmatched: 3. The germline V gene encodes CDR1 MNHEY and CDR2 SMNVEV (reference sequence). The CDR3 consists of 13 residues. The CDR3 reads CASSWGGNYEQYF. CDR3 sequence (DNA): TGTGCCAGCAGTTGGGGGGGGAACTACGAGCAGTACTTC.

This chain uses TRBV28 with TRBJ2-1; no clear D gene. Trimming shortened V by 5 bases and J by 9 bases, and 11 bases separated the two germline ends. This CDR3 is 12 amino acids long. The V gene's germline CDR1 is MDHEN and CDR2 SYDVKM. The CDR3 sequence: CASSIVGSEQFF. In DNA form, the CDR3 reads TGTGCCAGCAGTATAGTCGGTAGTGAGCAGTTCTTC.

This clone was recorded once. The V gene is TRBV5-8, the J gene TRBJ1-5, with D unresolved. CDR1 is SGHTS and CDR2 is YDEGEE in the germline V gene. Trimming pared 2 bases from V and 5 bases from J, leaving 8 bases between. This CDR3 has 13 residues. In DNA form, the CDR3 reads TGTGCCAGCAGCTTAGACCTTTATCAGCCCCAGCATTTT. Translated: CASSLDLYQPQHF.

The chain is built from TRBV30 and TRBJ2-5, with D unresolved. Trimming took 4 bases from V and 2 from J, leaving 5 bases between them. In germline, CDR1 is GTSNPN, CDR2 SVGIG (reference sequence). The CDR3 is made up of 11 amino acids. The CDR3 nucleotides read TGTGCCTGGACGGAACAAGAGACCCAGTACTTC. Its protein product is CAWTEQETQYF.

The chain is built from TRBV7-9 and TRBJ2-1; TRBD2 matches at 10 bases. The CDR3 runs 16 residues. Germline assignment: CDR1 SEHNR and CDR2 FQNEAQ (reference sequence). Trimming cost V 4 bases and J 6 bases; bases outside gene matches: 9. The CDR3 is CASSSSSGSWGNEQFF. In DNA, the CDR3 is TGTGCCAGCAGCTCATCTAGCGGGAGCTGGGGCAATGAGCAGTTCTTC.

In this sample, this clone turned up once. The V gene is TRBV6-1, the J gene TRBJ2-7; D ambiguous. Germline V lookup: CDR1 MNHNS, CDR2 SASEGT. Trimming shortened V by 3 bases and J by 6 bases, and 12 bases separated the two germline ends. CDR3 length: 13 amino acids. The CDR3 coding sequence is TGTGCCAGCAGTGATCCGACCCCGATCGAGCAGTACTTC. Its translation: CASSDPTPIEQYF.

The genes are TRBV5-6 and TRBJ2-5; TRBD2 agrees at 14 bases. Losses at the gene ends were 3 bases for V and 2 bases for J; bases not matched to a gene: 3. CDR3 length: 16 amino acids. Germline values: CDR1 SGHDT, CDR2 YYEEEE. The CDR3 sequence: CASSSRTSGRQETQYF. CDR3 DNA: TGTGCCAGCAGCTCCCGGACTAGCGGGAGGCAAGAGACCCAGTACTTC.

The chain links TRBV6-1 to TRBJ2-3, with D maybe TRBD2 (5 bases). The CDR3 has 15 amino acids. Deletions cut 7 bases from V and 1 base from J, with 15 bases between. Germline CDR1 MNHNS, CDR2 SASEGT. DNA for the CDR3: TGTGCCAGCACCAGCGGCGGCCTTGGCACAGATACGCAGTATTTT. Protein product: CASTSGGLGTDTQYF.

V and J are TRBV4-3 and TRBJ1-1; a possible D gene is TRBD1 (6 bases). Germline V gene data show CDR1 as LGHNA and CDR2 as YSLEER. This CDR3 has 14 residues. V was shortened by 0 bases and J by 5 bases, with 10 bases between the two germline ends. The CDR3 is CASSQDNRETEAFF. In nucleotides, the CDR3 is TGCGCCAGCAGCCAAGATAACAGGGAGACTGAAGCTTTCTTT.

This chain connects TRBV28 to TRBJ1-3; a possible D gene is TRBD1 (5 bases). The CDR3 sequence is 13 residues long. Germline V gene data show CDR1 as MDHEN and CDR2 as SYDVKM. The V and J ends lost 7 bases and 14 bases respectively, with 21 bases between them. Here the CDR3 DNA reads TGTGCCAGCACGAGACAGCAGTTGAGGATCTTATATTTT. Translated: CASTRQQLRILYF.

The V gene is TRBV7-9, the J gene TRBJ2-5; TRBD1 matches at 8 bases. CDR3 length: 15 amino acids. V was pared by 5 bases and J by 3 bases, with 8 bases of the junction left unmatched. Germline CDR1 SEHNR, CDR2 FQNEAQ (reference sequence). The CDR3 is CASSLGQGVEETQYF. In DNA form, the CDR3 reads TGTGCCAGCAGCCTAGGACAGGGAGTCGAAGAGACCCAGTACTTC.

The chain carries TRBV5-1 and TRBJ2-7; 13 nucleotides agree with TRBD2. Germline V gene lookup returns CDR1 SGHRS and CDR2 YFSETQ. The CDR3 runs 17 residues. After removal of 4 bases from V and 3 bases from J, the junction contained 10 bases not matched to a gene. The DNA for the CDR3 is TGCGCCAGCAGCCTGGATATGACTAGCGGGAGGAGCTACGAGCAGTACTTC. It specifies CASSLDMTSGRSYEQYF.

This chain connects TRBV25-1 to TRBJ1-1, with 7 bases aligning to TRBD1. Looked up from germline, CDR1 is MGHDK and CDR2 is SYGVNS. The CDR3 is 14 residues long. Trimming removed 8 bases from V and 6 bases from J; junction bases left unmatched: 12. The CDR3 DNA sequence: TGTGCCAGCCGTCAATCAGACAGGGAAGCTGAAGCTTTCTTT. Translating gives CASRQSDREAEAFF.

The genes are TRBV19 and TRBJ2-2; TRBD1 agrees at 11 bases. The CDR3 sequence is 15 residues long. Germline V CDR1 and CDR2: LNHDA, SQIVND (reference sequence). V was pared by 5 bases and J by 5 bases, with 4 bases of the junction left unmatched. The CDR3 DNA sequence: TGTGCCAGTAGTCCCTGGGACAGGGGGACCGGGGAGCTGTTTTTT. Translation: CASSPWDRGTGELFF.

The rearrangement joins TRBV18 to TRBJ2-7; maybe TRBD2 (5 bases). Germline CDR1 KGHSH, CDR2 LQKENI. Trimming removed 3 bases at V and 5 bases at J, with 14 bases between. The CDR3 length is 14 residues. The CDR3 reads CASSPPGVVDEQYF. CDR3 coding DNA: TGTGCCAGCTCACCCCCCGGGGTAGTGGACGAGCAGTACTTC.

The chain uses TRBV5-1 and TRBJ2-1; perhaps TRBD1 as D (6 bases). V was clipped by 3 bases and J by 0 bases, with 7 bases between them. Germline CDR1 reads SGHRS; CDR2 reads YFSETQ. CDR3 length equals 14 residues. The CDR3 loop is CASSSGVSYNEQFF. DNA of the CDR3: TGCGCCAGCAGCTCAGGGGTCTCCTACAATGAGCAGTTCTTC.

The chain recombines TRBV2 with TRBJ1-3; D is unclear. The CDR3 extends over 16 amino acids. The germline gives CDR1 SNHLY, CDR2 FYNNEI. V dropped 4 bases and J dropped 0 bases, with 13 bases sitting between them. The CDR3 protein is CASSGTGLNSGNTIYF. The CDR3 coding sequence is TGTGCCAGCAGTGGGACGGGTCTCAACTCTGGAAACACCATATATTTT.